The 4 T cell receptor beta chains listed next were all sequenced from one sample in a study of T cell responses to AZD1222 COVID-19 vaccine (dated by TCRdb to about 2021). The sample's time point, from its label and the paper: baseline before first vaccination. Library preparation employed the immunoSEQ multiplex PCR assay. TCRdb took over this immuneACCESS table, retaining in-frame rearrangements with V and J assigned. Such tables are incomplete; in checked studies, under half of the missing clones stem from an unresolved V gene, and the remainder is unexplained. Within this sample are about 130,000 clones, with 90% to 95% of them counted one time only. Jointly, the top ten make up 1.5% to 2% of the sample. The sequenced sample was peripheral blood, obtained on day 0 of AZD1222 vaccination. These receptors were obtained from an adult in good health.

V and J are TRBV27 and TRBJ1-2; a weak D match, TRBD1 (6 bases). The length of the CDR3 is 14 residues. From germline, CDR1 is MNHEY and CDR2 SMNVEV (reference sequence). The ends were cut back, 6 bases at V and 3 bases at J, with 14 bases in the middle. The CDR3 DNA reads TGTGCCAGCAGGCCGAGGGGGGGCTACTATGGCTACACCTTC. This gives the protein CASRPRGGYYGYTF.

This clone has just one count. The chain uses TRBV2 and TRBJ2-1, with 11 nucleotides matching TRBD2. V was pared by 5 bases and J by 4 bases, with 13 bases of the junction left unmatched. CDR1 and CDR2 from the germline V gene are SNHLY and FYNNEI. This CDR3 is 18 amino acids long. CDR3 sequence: CASSFGLAGMAGYNEQFF. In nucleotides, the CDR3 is TGTGCCAGCAGTTTCGGACTAGCGGGCATGGCGGGTTACAATGAGCAGTTCTTC.

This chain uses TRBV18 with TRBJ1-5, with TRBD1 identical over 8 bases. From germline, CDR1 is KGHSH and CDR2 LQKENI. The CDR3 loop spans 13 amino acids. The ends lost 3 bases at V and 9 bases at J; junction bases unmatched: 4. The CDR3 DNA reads TGTGCCAGCTCACCGGACAGGGAGCGGCCCCAGCATTTT. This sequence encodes CASSPDRERPQHF.

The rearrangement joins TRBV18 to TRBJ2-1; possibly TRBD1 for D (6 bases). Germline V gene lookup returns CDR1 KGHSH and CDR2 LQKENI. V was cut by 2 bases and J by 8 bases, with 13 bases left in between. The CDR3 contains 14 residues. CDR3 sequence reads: CASSPEATGHEQFF. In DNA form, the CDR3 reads TGTGCCAGCTCACCAGAGGCTACAGGGCATGAGCAGTTCTTC.